Each of the 13 T cell receptor beta chains below was sequenced from the same sample in a study of T cells after yellow fever vaccination. TCRdb analysed the 5' RACE reads with MiXCR anew, one entry per CDR3 protein. Of hundreds of thousands of distinct CDR3 sequences listed, approximately 12% are singletons. Sequenced here: PBMCs, sampled on the day of the yellow fever booster vaccination. The receptors were gathered from a man in his thirties or forties who received the YFV17D yellow fever vaccine.

This clonotype was observed a few times. V gene TRBV6-1 combines with J gene TRBJ2-1, with 7 positions matching TRBD2. The CDR3 is 14 residues long. The V gene end was trimmed by 7 bases and the J gene end by 9 bases; junction bases not matched to a gene: 12. The germline V gene has CDR1 MNHNS and CDR2 SASEGT. Written as DNA, the CDR3 is TGTGCCAGCACTGAGGGTCGGACTAGAGTTGAGCAGTTCTTC. This encodes CASTEGRTRVEQFF.

The chain is built from TRBV18 and TRBJ2-1; weak D call: TRBD1 (6 bases). CDR3 length: 16 amino acids. CDR1 and CDR2 (germline): KGHSH, LQKENI. Trimming took off 0 bases at V and 2 bases at J, with 11 bases between the two ends. The CDR3 DNA sequence: TGTGCCAGCTCACCACCGCACAGGGCAGCCTACAATGAGCAGTTCTTC. The encoded protein is CASSPPHRAAYNEQFF.

The chain uses TRBV20-1 and TRBJ1-1; 8 bases line up with TRBD1. V dropped 4 bases and J dropped 5; count of bases not matched to a gene: 6. Germline CDR1 and CDR2: DFQATT and SNEGSKA (reference sequence). This CDR3 region has 13 residues. The CDR3 loop is CSAIRTGRTEAFF. The CDR3 nucleotides are TGCAGTGCTATTCGGACAGGGCGGACTGAAGCTTTCTTT.

V gene TRBV5-1 combines with J gene TRBJ2-2; 14 positions agree with TRBD2. The CDR3 extends over 19 amino acids. Per the germline V gene, CDR1 is SGHRS and CDR2 is YFSETQ. The V and J ends lost 4 bases and 6 bases, in that order; junction bases with no gene match: 14. DNA of the CDR3: TGCGCCAGCAGCATTAAGGGACTAGCGGGAGCCATCCGACCCGGGGAGCTGTTTTTT. Translated: CASSIKGLAGAIRPGELFF.

The V and J genes are TRBV19 and TRBJ1-5; D not certain. Germline V gene sequence: CDR1 LNHDA, CDR2 SQIVND (reference sequence). CDR3 length equals 12 residues. The V gene lost 7 bases and the J gene lost 9 bases, with 13 bases spanning the gap. CDR3 sequence (DNA): TGTGCCAGTACTGAGGGTGAGTCGCCCCAGCATTTT. Its protein is CASTEGESPQHF.

This clonotype was found a few times. The chain links TRBV6-5 to TRBJ2-7; D may correspond to TRBD1 or TRBD2 (5 bases each). V shed 0 bases and J shed 0 bases, with 12 bases lying between them. Germline values: CDR1 MNHEY, CDR2 SVGAGI. This CDR3 has 16 residues. The CDR3 coding sequence is TGTGCCAGCAGTTACTCCTATTGGGGGAGCTCCTACGAGCAGTACTTC. Translating gives CASSYSYWGSSYEQYF.

V usage is TRBV5-1 and J usage is TRBJ1-1; TRBD1 is a possible D gene (6 bases). This CDR3 is 14 amino acids long. Germline-derived CDR1 and CDR2 are SGHRS and YFSETQ. Trimming pared 5 bases from V and 4 bases from J, leaving 15 bases between. The CDR3 is CASSVAGAFTEAFF. The CDR3 region has the DNA TGCGCCAGCAGTGTTGCGGGGGCGTTCACTGAAGCTTTCTTT.

This clonotype was recorded many times. The chain has TRBV11-2 and TRBJ1-4; D may be TRBD1 (6 bases). Germline CDR1 SGHAT, CDR2 FQNNGV. CDR3 length equals 18 residues. Trimming stripped 1 base from V and 0 bases from J, with 15 bases between. CDR3 sequence: CASSLGPRTGTTNEKLFF. CDR3 bases: TGTGCCAGCAGCTTAGGCCCCCGAACAGGGACAACTAATGAAAAACTGTTTTTT.

This clonotype occurred a few times. The chain has TRBV7-9 and TRBJ2-3, with 9 bases aligning to TRBD2. This CDR3 has 15 amino acids. J was trimmed by 5 bases and V by 6 bases; bases with no gene match: 9. Germline assignment: CDR1 SEHNR and CDR2 FQNEAQ (reference sequence). The chain's CDR3 is CASSFWTSAKDTQYF. The CDR3 DNA sequence: TGTGCCAGCAGTTTCTGGACTAGCGCGAAAGATACGCAGTATTTT.

The chain couples TRBV20-1 to TRBJ2-3; D is unresolved. The CDR3 sequence is 14 residues long. V was clipped by 3 bases and J by 0 bases, with 10 bases between them. Germline CDR1 and CDR2: DFQATT and SNEGSKA (reference sequence). The CDR3 sequence: CSASLPGSTDTQYF. CDR3 bases: TGCAGTGCTAGCTTACCGGGTAGCACAGATACGCAGTATTTT.

There are many counts of this clonotype. At one of its ends the junction is not consistent with the germline gene, which may arise from a read error. V usage is TRBV5-1 and J usage is TRBJ2-3; 9 bases are a match to TRBD2. The germline V gene encodes CDR1 SGHRS and CDR2 YFSETQ. This CDR3 has 15 residues. The CDR3 DNA reads TGTGCCAGCAGCTTGCGGACTAGCGGCACAGATACGCAGTATTTT. Its protein product is CASSLRTSGTDTQYF.

This clonotype was observed a few times. This sequence joins TRBV12-3 or TRBV12-4 and TRBJ2-7; 14 nucleotides line up with TRBD2. V trimming: 6 bases; J trimming: 9 bases; junction bases outside the gene matches: 7. The CDR3 is 14 amino acids. The CDR3 DNA reads as TGTGCCAGCAGCGAGCGACTAGCGGGAGGGCTGCAGTACTTC. Its translation is CASSERLAGGLQYF.

The table lists this clonotype with a few counts. The chain recombines TRBV7-2 with TRBJ1-4, with a weak D call TRBD1 (5 bases). CDR1 is SGHTA, CDR2 FQGNSA, per germline. This CDR3 contains 16 residues. Trimming shortened V by 1 base and J by 3 bases, and 12 bases separated the two germline ends. The CDR3 coding sequence is TGTGCCAGCAGCTTAGTAAGCCAGGGATCTAATGAAAAACTGTTTTTT. It codes for CASSLVSQGSNEKLFF.